One and the same sample provided the 2 T cell receptor beta chains below, sequenced in a study of OX40 agonist ivuxolimab in advanced cancers. The table came from immunoSEQ multiplex PCR; TCRdb's copy has only in-frame clones and leaves some out. The table shows roughly 36,000 clones, with about 82% occurring only once. The source was CD4+ or CD8+ T cells sorted from blood, collected in a trial of the OX40 agonist ivuxolimab. The receptors here all came from an adult with an advanced solid tumor such as melanoma, head and neck, liver or kidney cancer.

This clone was recorded a few times. The chain carries TRBV19 and TRBJ1-6; 7 nucleotides match TRBD1. The CDR3 has 13 residues. Germline V gives CDR1 LNHDA, CDR2 SQIVND (reference sequence). The V segment lost 1 base and the J segment 10 bases; nucleotides outside the gene matches: 1. The CDR3 is CASSIVGQSPLHF. The CDR3 DNA reads as TGTGCCAGTAGTATAGTGGGACAGTCACCCCTCCACTTT.

This clone was seen only once. V is TRBV7-6 and J is TRBJ2-5, with D perhaps given as TRBD1 or TRBD2 (5 bases each). V was shortened by 3 bases and J by 4 bases, with 12 bases between the two germline ends. The CDR3 loop spans 14 amino acids. The germline V gene encodes CDR1 SGHVS and CDR2 FNYEAQ. In DNA, the CDR3 is TGTGCCAGCAGCTTCCGGGACGTCACAGAGACCCAGTACTTC. Amino acid sequence: CASSFRDVTETQYF.